The 9 T cell receptor beta chains below come from one sample, sequenced in a study of T cells in Graves' hyperthyroidism and ophthalmopathy. Amplification yielded TCR beta CDR3 regions, with RNA transcripts as the source. Initially, a first-round RT-PCR of the TCR CDR3 employed the HTBI primer set. In TCRdb, the multiplex PCR reads were re-called with MiXCR into one record per CDR3 protein. The table includes hundreds of thousands of distinct CDR3 sequences, 15% to 20% detected once. The specimen sequenced was blood. These receptors came from a woman in her twenties or thirties with Graves' hyperthyroidism.

The sample holds a few counts of this clonotype. The genes are TRBV3-1 and TRBJ2-2; D gene ambiguous. This CDR3 region has 13 residues. Germline V gene lookup returns CDR1 LGHDT and CDR2 YNNKEL (reference sequence). The V and J ends lost 4 bases and 7 bases respectively, with 10 bases between them. CDR3 in DNA: TGTGCCAGCAGCCTAGGGTTATTCGGGGAGCTGTTTTTT. It encodes CASSLGLFGELFF.

V and J are TRBV5-1 and TRBJ2-7; TRBD2 is a possible D gene (7 bases). The V end was cut by 0 bases, the J end by 6 bases, with 13 bases between. The CDR3 has 14 residues. Germline V gives CDR1 SGHRS, CDR2 YFSETQ. The CDR3: CASSLAGGLGEQYF. The DNA of the CDR3 is TGCGCCAGCAGCTTGGCCGGGGGGCTGGGCGAGCAGTACTTC.

This clonotype showed up many times. The chain links TRBV28 to TRBJ1-6; D might be TRBD1 (5 bases). Trimming took off 2 bases at V and 6 bases at J, with 11 bases between the two ends. CDR3 length: 15 residues. Germline V gene sequence: CDR1 MDHEN, CDR2 SYDVKM. This chain's CDR3 is CASSLTGRTNSPLHF. Here the CDR3 DNA reads TGTGCCAGCAGTTTAACGGGGCGTACTAATTCACCCCTCCACTTT. Combining the CDR3 with reference TRBV28 and TRBJ1-6 gives the whole variable domain DVKVTQSSRYLVKRTGEKVFLECVQDMDHENMFWYRQDPGLGLRLIYFSYDVKMKEKGDIPEGYSVSREKKERFSLILESASTNQTSMYLCASSLTGRTNSPLHFGNGTRLTVT.

V gene TRBV19 combines with J gene TRBJ2-7; D is uncertain. This CDR3 contains 14 residues. Germline lookup yields CDR1 LNHDA and CDR2 SQIVND (reference sequence). V gave up 6 bases and J gave up 2 bases, with 14 bases separating them. CDR3 sequence: CASSTVDGPYEQYF. The CDR3 region has the DNA TGTGCCAGTAGCACTGTGGACGGACCCTACGAGCAGTACTTC.

This clonotype came up many times. The J gene is TRBJ2-1, the V gene TRBV9, with 8 bases fitting TRBD2. Trimming at V came to 2 bases and at J to 8 bases, leaving 6 bases not matched to a gene. The length of the CDR3 is 14 residues. The V gene's germline CDR1 is SGDLS and CDR2 YYNGEE. CDR3 sequence reads: CASSVSGRADEQFF. DNA of the CDR3: TGTGCCAGCAGCGTGTCCGGGAGGGCCGATGAGCAGTTCTTC. Complete variable domain (other parts from reference TRBV9 and TRBJ2-1): DSGVTQTPKHLITATGQRVTLRCSPRSGDLSVYWYQQSLDQGLQFLIQYYNGEERAKGNILERFSAQQFPDLHSELNLSSLELGDSALYFCASSVSGRADEQFFGPGTRLTVL.

This clonotype was seen repeatedly, ten times or more. This chain connects TRBV12-3 or TRBV12-4 to TRBJ2-5, with 9 bases matching TRBD2. The ends lost 2 bases at V and 4 bases at J; junction bases unmatched: 11. The CDR3 loop spans 17 amino acids. CDR3 region: CASSLSLAGKGGETQYF. The DNA of the CDR3 is TGTGCCAGCAGTTTATCGCTAGCGGGAAAAGGTGGAGAGACCCAGTACTTC.

The chain joins TRBV5-1 to TRBJ1-4; D remains unclear. This CDR3 has 14 residues. V was shortened by 2 bases and J by 3 bases, with 8 bases between the two germline ends. Germline V gene sequence: CDR1 SGHRS, CDR2 YFSETQ. The CDR3: CASSFRQPNEKLFF. The CDR3 DNA follows: TGCGCCAGCAGCTTTAGGCAGCCTAATGAAAAACTGTTTTTT.

The chain uses TRBV27 and TRBJ2-3; 9 bases are a match to TRBD2. Germline-derived CDR1 and CDR2 are MNHEY and SMNVEV (reference sequence). This CDR3 contains 15 residues. The J segment lost 6 bases and the V segment lost 1 base, leaving 5 bases of the junction unmatched. The DNA of the CDR3 is TGTGCCAGCAGTTTATGGGCTAGCGGGATTGATACGCAGTATTTT. Encoded protein: CASSLWASGIDTQYF.

This clonotype was counted many times. V usage is TRBV7-9 and J usage is TRBJ2-7; D not resolved. CDR3 size: 15 residues. CDR1 and CDR2 (germline): SEHNR, FQNEAQ (reference sequence). V was clipped by 4 bases and J by 4 bases, with 17 bases between them. CDR3 nucleotide sequence: TGTGCCAGCAGCTCTACCCACTTACAGAGATACGAGCAGTACTTC. Protein: CASSSTHLQRYEQYF.